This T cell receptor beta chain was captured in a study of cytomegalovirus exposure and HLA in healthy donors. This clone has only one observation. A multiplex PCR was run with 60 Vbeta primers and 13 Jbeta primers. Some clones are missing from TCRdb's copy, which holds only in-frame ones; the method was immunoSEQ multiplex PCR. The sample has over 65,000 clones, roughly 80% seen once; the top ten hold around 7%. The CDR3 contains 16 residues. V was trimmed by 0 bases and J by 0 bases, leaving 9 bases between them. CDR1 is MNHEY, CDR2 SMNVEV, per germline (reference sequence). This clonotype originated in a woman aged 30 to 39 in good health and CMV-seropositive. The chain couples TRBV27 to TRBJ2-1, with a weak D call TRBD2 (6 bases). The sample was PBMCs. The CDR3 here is CASSLSGLHSYNEQFF. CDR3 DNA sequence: TGTGCCAGCAGTTTATCGGGACTCCACTCCTACAATGAGCAGTTCTTC.